This T cell receptor (beta chain) stems from a study of cytomegalovirus exposure and HLA in healthy donors. Findings and limits, study-wide: Rarity marked most TCR sequences, yet some public TCRs occurred in many donors. Researchers reported that three CMV-associated chains were confirmed in vitro as CMV antigen-specific. The classifier reportedly diagnosed cytomegalovirus status with high sensitivity and specificity.

From the roughly 120-subject validation cohort, which was separate from the roughly 680-subject first cohort, the donors were drawn. The germline V gene has CDR1 SNHLY and CDR2 FYNNEI. V shed 5 bases and J shed 0 bases, with 14 bases lying between them. The CDR3 length is 15 residues. Points on this clone: The antigen is undetermined.

This table comes from immunoSEQ multiplex PCR, and its TCRdb copy is limited to in-frame clones, with some not included. Here the sample spans about 330,000 clones, roughly 87% being singletons. The V call is TRBV2, the J call TRBJ2-7; either TRBD1 or TRBD2 may fit D (5 bases each). The source of this sequence is a woman in her thirties in good health and CMV-seropositive. The source material was PBMCs. This CDR3 is CASSRDGRSSYEQYF. In DNA form, the CDR3 reads TGTGCCAGCAGTAGGGACGGTAGGAGCTCCTACGAGCAGTACTTC.